This TCR beta chain was profiled in a study of blood T cell repertoires in COVID-19 (dated by TCRdb to the early 2020s). General notes on the study: Samples from collaborators originated in the United States, Italy and Spain and spanned both the acute and convalescent phases of COVID-19. The samples were drawn from the first 160 participants of the ongoing ImmuneRACE study and from 1,254 subjects provided by 6 global collaborators. The material from the prospective study consisted of cDNA or gDNA derived from T cells, B-cell-depleted T cells, or PBMCs. The repertoires were released in a freely available public database meant as a resource for research on the immune response to SARS-CoV-2. The sample metadata nearly always contained a de-identified subject ID, COVID-19 status, age in years and sex. Deeply sampled blood TCRbeta repertoires from subjects exposed to, actively infected with, or recovered from COVID-19 were included in the dataset. Where available, HLA class I and class II types were obtained from metadata supplied by the sample provider rather than from assay-based typing. Points the paper makes about the study in general: How much clinical and demographic metadata was included differed by source and by participant, and the metadata was provided uncurated.

Whole blood was collected in K2EDTA tubes by collaborating institutions according to the institutions' own protocols. For TCRbeta analysis, collaborators shipped samples in one of three forms: frozen whole blood, isolated PBMCs, or DNA extracted from either of those sample types. TCRbeta CDR3 regions were amplified from genomic DNA by means of the immunoSEQ Assay, a bias-controlled multiplex PCR. On the study's bioinformatics: The number of nucleated cells in each sample was estimated from the amplification of reference gene primers within the assay. Sequence reads were collapsed and filtered to measure the absolute abundance of every unique TCRbeta CDR3 rearrangement. Productive Simpson clonality was computed per sample as the square root of Simpson's diversity index over productive rearrangements. TCRdb mirrors the immuneACCESS table, restricted to in-frame sequences. Some clones are absent from its copies; in checked studies, under half trace to an unresolved V gene, and the reason for the others is unknown. The V and J calls and clone size are taken from that table; D and trimming were inferred from the DNA. The sample data list about 440,000 clones, and roughly 89% of these were observed just once. The top ten clonotypes cover 4.3% of the sample.

With respect to this clone: Its antigen target is currently unknown. No base qualities exist here, and no much larger clone lies one base off it.

Inclusive of the bounding cysteine and phenylalanine, the CDR3 is 12 residues long. Only CDR3 DNA remains: 36 bases, in frame from the first base. The germline V gene (reference sequence) gives CDR1 as GTSNPN and CDR2 as SVGIG. Trimming costs V 4 bases and J 9 bases, and their ends lie 15 bases apart. The chain is made from TRBV30 and TRBJ1-2; a weak D assignment points to TRBD1 (5 bases agree). The source is a woman under 40 with acute or convalescent COVID-19. The sample was peripheral blood. The DNA sequence follows: TGTGCCTGGAAGGGTCAGGGTGTTAGCTACACCTTC. Its translation is CAWKGQGVSYTF.